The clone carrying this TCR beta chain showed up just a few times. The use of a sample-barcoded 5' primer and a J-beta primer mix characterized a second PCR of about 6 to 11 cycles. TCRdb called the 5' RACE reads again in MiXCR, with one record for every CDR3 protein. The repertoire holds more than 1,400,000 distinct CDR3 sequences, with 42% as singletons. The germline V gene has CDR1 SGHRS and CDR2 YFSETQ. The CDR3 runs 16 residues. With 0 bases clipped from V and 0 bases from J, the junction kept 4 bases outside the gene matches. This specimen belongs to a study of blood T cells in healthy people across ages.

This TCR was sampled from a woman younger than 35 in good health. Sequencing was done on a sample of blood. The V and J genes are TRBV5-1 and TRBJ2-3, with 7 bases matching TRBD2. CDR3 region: CASSLVRGESTDTQYF. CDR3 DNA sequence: TGCGCCAGCAGCTTGGTACGGGGGGAAAGCACAGATACGCAGTATTTT.